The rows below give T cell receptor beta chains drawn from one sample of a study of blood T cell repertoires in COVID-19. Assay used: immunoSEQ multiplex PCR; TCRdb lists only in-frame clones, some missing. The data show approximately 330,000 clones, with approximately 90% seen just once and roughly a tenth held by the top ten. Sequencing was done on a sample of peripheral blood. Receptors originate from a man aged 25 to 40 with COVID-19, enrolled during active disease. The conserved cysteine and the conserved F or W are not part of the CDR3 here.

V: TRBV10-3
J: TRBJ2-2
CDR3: AIPNGGNTGELF

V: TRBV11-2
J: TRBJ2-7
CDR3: ASSLTTGGFTYEQY

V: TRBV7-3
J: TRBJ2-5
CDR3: ASSLGAGGETQY

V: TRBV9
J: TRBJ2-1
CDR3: ASSVVGGSYNEQF

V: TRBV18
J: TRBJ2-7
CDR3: ASSRNQGGEQY

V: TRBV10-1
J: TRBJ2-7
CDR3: ASTGDYEQY

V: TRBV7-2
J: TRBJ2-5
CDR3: ASSLVSFFTSGTKTQY

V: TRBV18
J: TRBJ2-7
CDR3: ASSQGENQEQY

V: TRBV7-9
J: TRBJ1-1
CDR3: ASSPGQYLNTEAF

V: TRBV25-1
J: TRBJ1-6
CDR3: ASSEYHSYNSPLH

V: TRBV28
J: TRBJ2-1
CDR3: ASSLLVNEQF

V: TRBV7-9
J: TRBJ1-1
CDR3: ASSFDRAPTEAF

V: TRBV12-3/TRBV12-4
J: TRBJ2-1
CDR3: ASSLSLGNEQF

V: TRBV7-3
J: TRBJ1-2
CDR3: ASSLNPGGGGYT

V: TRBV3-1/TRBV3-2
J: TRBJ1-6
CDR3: ASSQYYNRGISPLH

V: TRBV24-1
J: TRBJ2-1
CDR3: ATSDPASGRANEQF

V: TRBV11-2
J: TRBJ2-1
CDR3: ASSLMDQGAWGNEQF

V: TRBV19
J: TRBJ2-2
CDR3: ASTPGARTGELF

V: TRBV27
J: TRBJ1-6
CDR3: ASSRRTGGSPLH

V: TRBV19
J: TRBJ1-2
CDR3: ASRGPTYEGYT

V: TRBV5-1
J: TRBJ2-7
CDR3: ASSFQAGPYEQY

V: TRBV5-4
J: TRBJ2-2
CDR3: ASSLGLAGDTGELF

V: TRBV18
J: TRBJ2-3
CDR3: ASSPTGQGSADTQY

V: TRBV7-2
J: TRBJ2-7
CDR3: ASSLQGRQY

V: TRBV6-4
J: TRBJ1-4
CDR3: ASSDWGVSTNEKLF

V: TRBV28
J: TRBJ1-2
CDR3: ASSKTRGGSGYT

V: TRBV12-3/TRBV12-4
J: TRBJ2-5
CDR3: ASKDATQETQY

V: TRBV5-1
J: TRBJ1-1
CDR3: ASQRGQGGEAF

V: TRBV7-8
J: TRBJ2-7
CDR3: ASSLDRVFLYEQY

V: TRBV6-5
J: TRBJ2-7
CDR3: ASSYSASGGYEQY

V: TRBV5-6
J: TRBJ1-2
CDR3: ASSLGQGPPS

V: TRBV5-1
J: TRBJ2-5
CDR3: ASSRTRDWKSQETQY

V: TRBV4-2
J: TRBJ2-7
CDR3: ASSPVQGVREQY

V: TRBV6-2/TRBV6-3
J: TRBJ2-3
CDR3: ASSLGLESDTQY

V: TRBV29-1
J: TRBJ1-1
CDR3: SVGGAQGTMNTEAF

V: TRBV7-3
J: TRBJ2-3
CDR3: ASSLKSGGSTDTQY

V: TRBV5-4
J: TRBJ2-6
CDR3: ASSLELSGANVLT

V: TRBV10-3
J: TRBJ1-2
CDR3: AISETEARLLLNGYT